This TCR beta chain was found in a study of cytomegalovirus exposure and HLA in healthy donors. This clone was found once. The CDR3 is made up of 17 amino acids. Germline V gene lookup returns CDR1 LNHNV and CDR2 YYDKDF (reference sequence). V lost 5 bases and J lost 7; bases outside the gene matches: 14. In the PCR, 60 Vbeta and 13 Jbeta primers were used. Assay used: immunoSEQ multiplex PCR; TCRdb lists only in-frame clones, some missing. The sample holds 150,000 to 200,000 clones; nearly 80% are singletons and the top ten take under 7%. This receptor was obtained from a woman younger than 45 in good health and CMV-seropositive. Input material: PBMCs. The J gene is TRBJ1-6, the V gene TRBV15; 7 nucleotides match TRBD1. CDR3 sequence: CATSVRQGFGRNSPLHF. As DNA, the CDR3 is TGTGCCACCAGCGTCAGACAGGGTTTCGGTCGGAATTCACCCCTCCACTTT.